This T cell receptor (beta chain) was obtained from a study of T cell repertoires in cytomegalovirus infection. Study-wide context: CMV epitopes, recently identified HLA-C-restricted and well-studied HLA-B-restricted, were used. It can be stated that public TCR beta signatures indicated CMV infection as well as a matching HLA type. Broader study findings: Dominant in the ex vivo response were TCR beta clonotypes restricted by HLA-C and specific for CMV. Adding up the frequency of public TCR beta families identified people who carried CMV plus the relevant HLA.

As for this clonotype: Its cognate antigen is unknown.

The V end was cut by 5 bases, the J end by 3 bases, with 10 bases between. Germline CDR1 and CDR2: KGHDR and SFDVKD. The CDR3 runs to 14 residues. In TCRdb, the reads were re-called with MiXCR into one record per CDR3 protein. The data contain roughly 860,000 distinct CDR3 sequences, 32% of them singletons. J is TRBJ2-1 and V is TRBV24-1, with D unclear. The material sequenced was cultured CD8+ T cells from PBMCs, taken from culture after CMV antigen stimulation. The sequence derives from a human donor in good health (CMV status not recorded). Some clones in this sample may be carry-over from other donors' samples. The CDR3 DNA sequence: TGTGCCACCAGTGGGGAAGGATTCTACAATGAGCAGTTCTTC. Translation gives CATSGEGFYNEQFF.